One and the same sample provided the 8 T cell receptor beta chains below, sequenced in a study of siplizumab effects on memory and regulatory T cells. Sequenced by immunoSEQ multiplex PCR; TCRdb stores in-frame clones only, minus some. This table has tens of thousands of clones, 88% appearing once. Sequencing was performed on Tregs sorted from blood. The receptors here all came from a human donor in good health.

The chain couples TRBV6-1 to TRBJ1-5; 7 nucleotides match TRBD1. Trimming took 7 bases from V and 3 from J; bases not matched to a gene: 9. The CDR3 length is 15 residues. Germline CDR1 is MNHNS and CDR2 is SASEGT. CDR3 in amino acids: CASNSGQSINQPQHF. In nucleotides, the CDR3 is TGTGCCAGCAATTCGGGACAGTCAATCAATCAGCCCCAGCATTTT.

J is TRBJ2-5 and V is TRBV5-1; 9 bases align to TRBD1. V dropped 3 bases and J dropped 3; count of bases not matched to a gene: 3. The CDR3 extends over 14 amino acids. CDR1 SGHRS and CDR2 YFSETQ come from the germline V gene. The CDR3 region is CASSSGTGKETQYF. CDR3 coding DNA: TGCGCCAGCAGCTCCGGGACAGGGAAAGAGACCCAGTACTTC.

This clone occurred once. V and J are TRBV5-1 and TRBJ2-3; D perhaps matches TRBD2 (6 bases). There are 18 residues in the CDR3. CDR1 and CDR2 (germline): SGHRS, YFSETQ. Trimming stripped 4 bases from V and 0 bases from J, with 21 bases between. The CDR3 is CASSAILSGPPSTDTQYF. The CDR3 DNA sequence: TGCGCCAGCAGCGCTATATTGAGCGGGCCTCCTAGCACAGATACGCAGTATTTT.

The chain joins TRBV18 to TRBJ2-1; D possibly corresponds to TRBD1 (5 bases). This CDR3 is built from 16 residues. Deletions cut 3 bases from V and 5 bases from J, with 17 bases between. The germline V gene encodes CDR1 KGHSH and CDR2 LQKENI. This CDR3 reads CASSPGYRTLNNEQFF. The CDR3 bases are TGTGCCAGCTCACCGGGCTATCGGACACTAAACAATGAGCAGTTCTTC.

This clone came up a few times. As DNA, the CDR3 is TGTGCCACCAGCAGAGATCTAACGGCGGGGGAGCAGTACTTC. It codes for CATSRDLTAGEQYF. This chain joins TRBV15 and TRBJ2-7, with D perhaps TRBD2 (6 bases). Germline V gene lookup returns CDR1 LNHNV and CDR2 YYDKDF (reference sequence). The length of the CDR3 is 14 residues. The V gene lost 0 bases and the J gene lost 7 bases, with 13 bases spanning the gap. Using reference TRBV15 and TRBJ2-7 for the parts outside the CDR3, the full variable domain is DAMVIQNPRYQVTQFGKPVTLSCSQTLNHNVMYWYQQKSSQAPKLLFHYYDKDFNNEADTPDNFQSRRPNTSFCFLDIRSPGLGDTAMYLCATSRDLTAGEQYFGPGTRLTVT.

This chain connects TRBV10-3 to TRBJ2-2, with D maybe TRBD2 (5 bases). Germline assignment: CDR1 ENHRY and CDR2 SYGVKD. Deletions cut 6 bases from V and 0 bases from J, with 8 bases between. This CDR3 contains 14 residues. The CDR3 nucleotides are TGTGCCATCAGCCTCGGGACGAACACCGGGGAGCTGTTTTTT. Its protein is CAISLGTNTGELFF.

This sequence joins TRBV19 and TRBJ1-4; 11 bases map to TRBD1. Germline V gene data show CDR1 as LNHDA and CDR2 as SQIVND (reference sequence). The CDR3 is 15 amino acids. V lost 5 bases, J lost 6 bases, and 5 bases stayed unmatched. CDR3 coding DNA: TGTGCCAGTAGTCCAGGACAGGGGGCTTATGAAAAACTGTTTTTT. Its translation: CASSPGQGAYEKLFF. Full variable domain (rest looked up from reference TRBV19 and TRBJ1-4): DGGITQSPKYLFRKEGQNVTLSCEQNLNHDAMYWYRQDPGQGLRLIYYSQIVNDFQKGDIAEGYSVSREKKESFPLTVTSAQKNPTAFYLCASSPGQGAYEKLFFGSGTQLSVL.

Here the CDR3 reads CAWRRTGGYEQYF. CDR3 coding DNA: TGTGCCTGGAGAAGGACAGGGGGGTACGAGCAGTACTTC. The gene calls are TRBV30 and TRBJ2-7, with TRBD1 matching over 10 bases. Trimming at V came to 3 bases and at J to 4 bases, leaving 3 bases not matched to a gene. The germline V gene encodes CDR1 GTSNPN and CDR2 SVGIG (reference sequence). The CDR3 is 13 residues long. Combining the CDR3 with reference TRBV30 and TRBJ2-7 gives the whole variable domain SQTIHQWPATLVQPVGSPLSLECTVEGTSNPNLYWYRQAAGRGLQLLFYSVGIGQISSEVPQNLSASRPQDRQFILSSKKLLLSDSGFYLCAWRRTGGYEQYFGPGTRLTVT.